This record concerns one TCR beta chain sequence. These data come from a study of cytotoxic CD8 clonotypes in ibrutinib-treated CLL. Study summary: Around 25 partial and 2 complete responses; at median approximately 70 months, 14 remitted, approximately 12 progressed.

Depth targeted 1 in 200,000 to 1 in 1 million T cells, averaging roughly 9.7x coverage per clonotype. Data came from immunoSEQ multiplex PCR; TCRdb stores just in-frame clones and leaves some out. Seen here are about 310,000 clones, roughly 79% observed once, and the top ten hold approximately 7%. The length of the CDR3 is 13 residues. V dropped 3 bases and J dropped 7; count of bases not matched to a gene: 6. The V gene's germline CDR1 is SQVTM and CDR2 ANQGSEA. The chain is built from TRBV29-1 and TRBJ2-1; 7 bases are a match to TRBD2. The sequenced sample was PBMCs, obtained before ibrutinib treatment. This TCR came from a human donor with chronic lymphocytic leukemia. The CDR3: CSVDHQGGNEQFF. The CDR3, as DNA: TGCAGCGTTGACCACCAGGGAGGGAATGAGCAGTTCTTC.